This T cell receptor (beta chain) was identified in a study of T cell changes during pregnancy in multiple sclerosis. The method was immunoSEQ multiplex PCR; TCRdb's version includes in-frame clones alone and lacks a portion of them. The sample has more than 70,000 clones; roughly 89% are singletons. V lost 3 bases and J lost 7; bases outside the gene matches: 5. Germline loops: CDR1 GTSNPN, CDR2 SVGIG (reference sequence). This CDR3 has 12 amino acids. The specimen was peripheral blood, collected after pregnancy. This TCR came from a female donor in good health, enrolled as a control in a pregnancy study. The genes are TRBV30 and TRBJ1-2, with TRBD1 matching over 7 bases. The CDR3 loop reads CAWRPDRVGYTF. CDR3 nucleotide sequence: TGTGCCTGGAGGCCAGACAGGGTTGGCTACACCTTC.